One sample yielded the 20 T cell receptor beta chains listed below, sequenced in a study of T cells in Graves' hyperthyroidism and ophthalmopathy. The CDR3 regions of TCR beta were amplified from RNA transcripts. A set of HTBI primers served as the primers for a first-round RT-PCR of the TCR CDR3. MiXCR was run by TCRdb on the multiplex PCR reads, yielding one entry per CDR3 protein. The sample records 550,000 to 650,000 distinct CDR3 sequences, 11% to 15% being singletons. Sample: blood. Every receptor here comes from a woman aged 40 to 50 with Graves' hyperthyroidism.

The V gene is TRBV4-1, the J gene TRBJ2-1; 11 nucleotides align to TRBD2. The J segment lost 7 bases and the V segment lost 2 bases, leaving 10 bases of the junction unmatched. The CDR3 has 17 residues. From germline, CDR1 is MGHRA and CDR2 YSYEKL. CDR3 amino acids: CASSQTILAGGMNEQFF. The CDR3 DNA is TGCGCCAGCAGCCAAACAATTCTAGCGGGAGGAATGAATGAGCAGTTCTTC.

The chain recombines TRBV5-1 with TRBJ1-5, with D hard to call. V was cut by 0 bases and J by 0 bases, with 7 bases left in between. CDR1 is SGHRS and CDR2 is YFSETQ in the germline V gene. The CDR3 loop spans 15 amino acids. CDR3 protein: CASSLDPDSNQPQHF. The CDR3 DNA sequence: TGCGCCAGCAGCTTGGATCCAGATAGCAATCAGCCCCAGCATTTT. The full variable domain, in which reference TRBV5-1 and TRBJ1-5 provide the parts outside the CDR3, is KAGVTQTPRYLIKTRGQQVTLSCSPISGHRSVSWYQQTPGQGLQFLFEYFSETQRNKGNFPGRFSGRQFSNSRSEMNVSTLELGDSALYLCASSLDPDSNQPQHFGDGTRLSIL.

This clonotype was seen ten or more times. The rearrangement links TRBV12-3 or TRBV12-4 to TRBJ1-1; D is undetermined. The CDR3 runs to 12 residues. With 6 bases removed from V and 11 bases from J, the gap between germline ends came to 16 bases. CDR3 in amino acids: CASSPGPVAAFF. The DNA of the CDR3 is TGTGCCAGCAGCCCCGGGCCGGTGGCTGCTTTCTTT.

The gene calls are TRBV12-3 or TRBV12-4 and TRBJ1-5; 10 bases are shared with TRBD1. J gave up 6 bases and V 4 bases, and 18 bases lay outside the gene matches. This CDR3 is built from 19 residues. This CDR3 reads CASSSLLGQGLLMGQPQHF. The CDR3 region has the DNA TGTGCCAGCAGTTCGCTTCTGGGACAGGGGTTGTTAATGGGTCAGCCCCAGCATTTT.

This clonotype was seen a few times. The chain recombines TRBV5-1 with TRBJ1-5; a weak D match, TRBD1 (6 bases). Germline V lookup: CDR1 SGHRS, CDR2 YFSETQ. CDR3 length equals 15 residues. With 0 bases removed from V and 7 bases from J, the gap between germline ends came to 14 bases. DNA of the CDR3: TGCGCCAGCAGCTTGGACAGGGCCGGGGGGCAGCCCCAGCATTTT. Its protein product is CASSLDRAGGQPQHF.

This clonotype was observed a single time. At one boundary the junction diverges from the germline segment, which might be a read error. The CDR3 nucleotides are TGTGCCAGCGGGGGAGATCGCTTTTACGAGCAGTGCTTC. Its protein product is CASGGDRFYEQCF. The chain links TRBV2 to TRBJ2-7; the D call may be TRBD1 or TRBD2 (5 bases each). The V gene's germline CDR1 is SNHLY and CDR2 FYNNEI. The CDR3 is 13 residues long.

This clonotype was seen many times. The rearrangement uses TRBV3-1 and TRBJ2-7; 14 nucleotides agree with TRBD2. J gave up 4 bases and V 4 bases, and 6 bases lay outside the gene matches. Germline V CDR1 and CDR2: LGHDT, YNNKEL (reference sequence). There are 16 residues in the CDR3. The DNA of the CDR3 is TGTGCCAGCAGCCGGACTAGCGGGAGGACAGAGTACGAGCAGTACTTC. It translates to CASSRTSGRTEYEQYF.

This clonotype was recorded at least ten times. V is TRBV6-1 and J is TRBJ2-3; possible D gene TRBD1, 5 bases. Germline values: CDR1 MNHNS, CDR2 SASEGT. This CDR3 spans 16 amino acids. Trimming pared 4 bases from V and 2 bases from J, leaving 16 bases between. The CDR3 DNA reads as TGTGCCAGCAGTGGGTTAGGACACGAGCTCACAGATACGCAGTATTTT. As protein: CASSGLGHELTDTQYF.

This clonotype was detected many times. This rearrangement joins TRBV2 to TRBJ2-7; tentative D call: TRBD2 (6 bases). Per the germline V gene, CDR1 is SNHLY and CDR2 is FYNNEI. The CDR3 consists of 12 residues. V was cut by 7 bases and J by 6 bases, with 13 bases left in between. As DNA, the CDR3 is TGTGCCAGCACGCAAGGAGGGTTCGAGCAGTACTTC. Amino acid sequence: CASTQGGFEQYF.

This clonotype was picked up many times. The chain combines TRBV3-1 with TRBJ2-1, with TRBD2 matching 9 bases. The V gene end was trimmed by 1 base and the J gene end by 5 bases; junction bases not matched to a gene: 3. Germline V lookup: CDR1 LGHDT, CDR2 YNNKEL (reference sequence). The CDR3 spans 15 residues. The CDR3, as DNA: TGTGCCAGCAGCCAAGTTCTAGCGGGAAACAATGAGCAGTTCTTC. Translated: CASSQVLAGNNEQFF.

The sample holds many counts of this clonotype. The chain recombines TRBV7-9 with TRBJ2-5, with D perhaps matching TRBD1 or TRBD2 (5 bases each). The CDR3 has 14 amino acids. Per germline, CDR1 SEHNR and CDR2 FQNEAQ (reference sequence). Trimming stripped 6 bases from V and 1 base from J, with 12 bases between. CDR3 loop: CASSIGTLQETQYF. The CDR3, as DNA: TGTGCCAGCAGTATCGGGACCCTCCAAGAGACCCAGTACTTC.

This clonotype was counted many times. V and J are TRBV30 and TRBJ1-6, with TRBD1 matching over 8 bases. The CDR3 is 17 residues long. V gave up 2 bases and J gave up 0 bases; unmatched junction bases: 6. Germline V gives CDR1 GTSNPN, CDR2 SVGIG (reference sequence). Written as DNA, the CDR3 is TGTGCCTGGAGTACGGGACAGGAGAGCTCCTATAATTCACCCCTCCACTTT. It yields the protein CAWSTGQESSYNSPLHF. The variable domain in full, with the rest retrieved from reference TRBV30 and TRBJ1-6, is SQTIHQWPATLVQPVGSPLSLECTVEGTSNPNLYWYRQAAGRGLQLLFYSVGIGQISSEVPQNLSASRPQDRQFILSSKKLLLSDSGFYLCAWSTGQESSYNSPLHFGNGTRLTVT.

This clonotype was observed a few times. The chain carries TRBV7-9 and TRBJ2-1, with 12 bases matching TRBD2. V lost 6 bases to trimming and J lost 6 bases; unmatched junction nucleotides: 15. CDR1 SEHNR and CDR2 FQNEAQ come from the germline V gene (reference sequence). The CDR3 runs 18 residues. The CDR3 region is CASRPLELTSGRGNEQFF. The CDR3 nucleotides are TGTGCCAGCAGACCCCTCGAACTGACTAGCGGGAGAGGCAATGAGCAGTTCTTC.

The CDR3 reads CASSREGTSTDTQYF. The CDR3 nucleotides read TGTGCCAGCAGCCGGGAGGGGACTAGTACAGATACGCAGTATTTT. This chain joins TRBV7-6 and TRBJ2-3; 8 positions agree with TRBD2. CDR3 length: 15 amino acids. Germline CDR1 reads SGHVS; CDR2 reads FNYEAQ. The trim removed 5 bases at V and 3 bases at J, leaving 7 bases unmatched.

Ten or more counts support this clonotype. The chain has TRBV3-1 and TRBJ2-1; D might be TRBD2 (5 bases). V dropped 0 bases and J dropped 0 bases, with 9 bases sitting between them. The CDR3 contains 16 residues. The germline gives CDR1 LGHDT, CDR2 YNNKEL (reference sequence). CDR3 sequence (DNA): TGTGCCAGCAGCCAAGACAGCGGTAGCTCCTACAATGAGCAGTTCTTC. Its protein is CASSQDSGSSYNEQFF.

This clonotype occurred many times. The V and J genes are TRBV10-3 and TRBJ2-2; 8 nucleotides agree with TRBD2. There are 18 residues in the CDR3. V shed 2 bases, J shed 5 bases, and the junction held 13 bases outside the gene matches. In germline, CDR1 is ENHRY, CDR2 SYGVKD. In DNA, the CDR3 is TGTGCCATCAGTGAGGATCCTGAGAGTAGCGGGAAGACCGGGGAGCTGTTTTTT. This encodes CAISEDPESSGKTGELFF.

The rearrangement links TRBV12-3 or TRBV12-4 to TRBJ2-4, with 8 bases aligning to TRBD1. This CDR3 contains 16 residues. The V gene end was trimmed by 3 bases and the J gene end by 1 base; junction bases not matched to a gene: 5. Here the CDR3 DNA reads TGTGCCAGCAGTTTGCAGGGGGCGCTTGCCAAAAACATTCAGTACTTC. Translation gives CASSLQGALAKNIQYF.

In DNA form, the CDR3 reads TGTGCCAGCAGCGGCCGGGACAGGGACTCCTACGAGCAGTACTTC. Its translation: CASSGRDRDSYEQYF. The chain carries TRBV14 and TRBJ2-7, with 9 bases aligning to TRBD1. This CDR3 has 15 amino acids. With V trimmed by 5 bases and J by 0 bases, 5 bases remained unmatched. CDR1 and CDR2 (germline): SGHDN, FVKESK.

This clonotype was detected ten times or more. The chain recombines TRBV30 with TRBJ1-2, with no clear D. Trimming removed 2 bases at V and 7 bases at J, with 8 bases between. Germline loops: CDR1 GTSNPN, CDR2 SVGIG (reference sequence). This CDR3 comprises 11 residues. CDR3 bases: TGTGCCTGGAGTCCCGCCGTTGGCTACACCTTC. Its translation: CAWSPAVGYTF.

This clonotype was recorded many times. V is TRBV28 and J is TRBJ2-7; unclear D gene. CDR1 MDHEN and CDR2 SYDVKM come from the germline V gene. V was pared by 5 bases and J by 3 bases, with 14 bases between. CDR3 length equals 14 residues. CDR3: CASSLRITLYEQYF. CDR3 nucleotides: TGTGCCAGCAGTCTACGGATAACCCTCTACGAGCAGTACTTC.